One sample yielded the 10 T cell receptor beta chains listed below, sequenced in a study of cytomegalovirus exposure and HLA in healthy donors. In the PCR, 60 Vbeta and 13 Jbeta primers were used. Clones were read by immunoSEQ multiplex PCR, and TCRdb kept only the in-frame ones, dropping some. The data show 85,000 to 100,000 clones, with roughly three quarters seen just once and about 3.8% held by the top ten. Input material: PBMCs. These receptor sequences come from a woman between 35 and 50 years old in good health and CMV-seronegative.

V is TRBV5-4 and J is TRBJ2-3; 7 bases map to TRBD2. The germline V gene has CDR1 SGHNT and CDR2 YYREEE (reference sequence). Trimming removed 5 bases from V and 2 bases from J; junction bases left unmatched: 5. The CDR3 spans 14 residues. CDR3 sequence reads: CASSSGLYTDTQYF. The CDR3 DNA follows: TGTGCCAGCAGTTCGGGACTATACACAGATACGCAGTATTTT.

This clone turned up a few times. The CDR3 DNA sequence: TGTGCCAGTAGTAGATTGGACAGGGATAATGAAAAACTGTTTTTT. It yields the protein CASSRLDRDNEKLFF. This chain connects TRBV19 to TRBJ1-4, with 8 bases fitting TRBD1. V dropped 4 bases and J dropped 4; count of bases not matched to a gene: 5. Germline V lookup: CDR1 LNHDA, CDR2 SQIVND (reference sequence). The CDR3 contains 15 residues.

J is TRBJ1-4 and V is TRBV7-2; the match to TRBD1 covers 7 bases. Germline assignment: CDR1 SGHTA and CDR2 FQGNSA. The trim removed 5 bases at V and 3 bases at J, leaving 6 bases unmatched. This CDR3 comprises 15 residues. CDR3 loop: CASSPGGQANEKLFF. DNA for the CDR3: TGTGCCAGCAGCCCAGGGGGGCAGGCTAATGAAAAACTGTTTTTT. The entire variable domain, with the rest obtained from reference TRBV7-2 and TRBJ1-4, is as follows: GAGVSQSPSNKVTEKGKDVELRCDPISGHTALYWYRQSLGQGLEFLIYFQGNSAPDKSGLPSDRFSAERTGGSVSTLTIQRTQQEDSAVYLCASSPGGQANEKLFFGSGTQLSVL.

There are a few counts of this clone. CDR3: CASSVGEIMNTEAFF. DNA of the CDR3: TGTGCCAGCTCTGTCGGTGAGATTATGAACACTGAAGCTTTCTTT. V and J are TRBV18 and TRBJ1-1; D gene ambiguous. Germline-derived CDR1 and CDR2 are KGHSH and LQKENI. CDR3 length equals 15 residues. V was clipped by 6 bases and J by 0 bases, with 14 bases between them.

In nucleotides, the CDR3 is TGTGCCAGGGGACTGGGCGGTGAAAAACTGTTTTTT. This encodes CARGLGGEKLFF. The chain employs TRBV30 and TRBJ1-4; TRBD1 is a possible D gene (5 bases). With 8 bases removed from V and 7 bases from J, the gap between germline ends came to 14 bases. The CDR3 covers 12 residues. The germline V gene encodes CDR1 GTSNPN and CDR2 SVGIG (reference sequence).

The rearrangement uses TRBV6-6 and TRBJ1-4; 9 bases align to TRBD1. The CDR3 totals 15 residues. V shed 4 bases, J shed 7 bases, and the junction held 7 bases outside the gene matches. Looked up from germline, CDR1 is MNHNY and CDR2 is SVGAGI (reference sequence). CDR3 in amino acids: CASSSGTGKGEKLFF. In DNA form, the CDR3 reads TGTGCCAGCAGTTCCGGGACAGGGAAAGGTGAAAAACTGTTTTTT.

The chain recombines TRBV7-3 with TRBJ2-2, with D possibly matching TRBD2 (6 bases). CDR3 length: 18 amino acids. Germline assignment: CDR1 SGHTA and CDR2 FQGTGA. Deletions cut 1 base from V and 1 base from J, with 16 bases between. CDR3 bases: TGTGCCAGCAGCTTAATACCCAAGACTAGTGGGAACACCGGGGAGCTGTTTTTT. Translated, it gives CASSLIPKTSGNTGELFF. The variable domain in full, with the rest retrieved from reference TRBV7-3 and TRBJ2-2, is GAGVSQTPSNKVTEKGKYVELRCDPISGHTALYWYRQSLGQGPEFLIYFQGTGAADDSGLPNDRFFAVRPEGSVSTLKIQRTERGDSAVYLCASSLIPKTSGNTGELFFGEGSRLTVL.

This sequence joins TRBV4-1 and TRBJ1-1; D may be TRBD1 (6 bases). The CDR3 runs 14 residues. The V end was cut by 1 base, the J end by 6 bases, with 12 bases between. Germline V gene sequence: CDR1 MGHRA, CDR2 YSYEKL. The CDR3 DNA sequence: TGCGCCAGCAGCCAAGGGAGGACAGCTGCTGAAGCTTTCTTT. Protein sequence: CASSQGRTAAEAFF.

This clone was counted between two and nine times. The genes are TRBV27 and TRBJ1-6; 7 bases match TRBD1. The CDR3 spans 14 residues. From germline, CDR1 is MNHEY and CDR2 SMNVEV (reference sequence). V dropped 5 bases and J dropped 7; count of bases not matched to a gene: 5. The CDR3 reads CASSPGTANSPLHF. The CDR3 DNA follows: TGTGCCAGCAGTCCCGGGACAGCCAATTCACCCCTCCACTTT.

The chain combines TRBV4-2 with TRBJ2-7; no definite D call. The CDR3 sequence is 15 residues long. The germline gives CDR1 LGHNA, CDR2 YNFKEQ. The germline V and J ends were trimmed by 2 bases and 2 bases, with 13 bases remaining between them. This CDR3 is CASSQSDGVPYEQYF. Written as DNA, the CDR3 is TGTGCCAGCAGCCAAAGTGACGGAGTGCCCTACGAGCAGTACTTC.